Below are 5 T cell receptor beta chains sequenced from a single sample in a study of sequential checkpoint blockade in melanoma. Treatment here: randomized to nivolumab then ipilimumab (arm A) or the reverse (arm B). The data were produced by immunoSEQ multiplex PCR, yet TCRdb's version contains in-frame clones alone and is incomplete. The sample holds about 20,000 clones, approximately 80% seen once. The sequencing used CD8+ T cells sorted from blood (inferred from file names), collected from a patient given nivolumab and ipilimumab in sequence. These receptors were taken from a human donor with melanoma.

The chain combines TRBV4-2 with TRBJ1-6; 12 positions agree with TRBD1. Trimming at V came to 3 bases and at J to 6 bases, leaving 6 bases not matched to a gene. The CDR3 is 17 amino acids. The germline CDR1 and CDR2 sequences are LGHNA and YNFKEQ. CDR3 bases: TGTGCCAGCAGCCAGGGACAGGGGGCCGAGGGTAATTCACCCCTCCACTTT. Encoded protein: CASSQGQGAEGNSPLHF.

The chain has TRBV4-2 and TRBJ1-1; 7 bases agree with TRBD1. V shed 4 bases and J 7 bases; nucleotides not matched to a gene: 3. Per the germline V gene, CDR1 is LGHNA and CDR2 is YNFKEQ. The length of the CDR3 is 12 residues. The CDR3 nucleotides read TGTGCCAGCAGCCGAAACAGGGGTGAAGCTTTCTTT. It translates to CASSRNRGEAFF.

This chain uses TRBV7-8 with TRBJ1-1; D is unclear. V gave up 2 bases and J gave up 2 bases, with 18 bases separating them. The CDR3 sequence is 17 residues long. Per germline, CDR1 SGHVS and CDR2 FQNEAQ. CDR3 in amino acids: CASSLMLSGRTNTEAFF. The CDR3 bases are TGTGCCAGCAGCTTAATGCTGAGTGGCAGGACTAACACTGAAGCTTTCTTT.

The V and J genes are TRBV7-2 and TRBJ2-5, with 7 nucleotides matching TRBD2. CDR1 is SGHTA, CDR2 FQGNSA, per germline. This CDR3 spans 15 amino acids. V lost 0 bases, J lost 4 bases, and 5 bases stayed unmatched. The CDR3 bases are TGTGCCAGCAGCTTAGCTCGACTAGCTGTAGAGACCCAGTACTTC. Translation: CASSLARLAVETQYF.

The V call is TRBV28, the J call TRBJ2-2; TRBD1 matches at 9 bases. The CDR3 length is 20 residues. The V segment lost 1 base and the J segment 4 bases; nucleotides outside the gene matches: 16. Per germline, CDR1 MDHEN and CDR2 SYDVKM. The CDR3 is CASSLSAALDRGLGTGELFF. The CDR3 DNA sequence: TGTGCCAGCAGTTTATCAGCAGCCCTAGACAGGGGGTTGGGCACCGGGGAGCTGTTTTTT.